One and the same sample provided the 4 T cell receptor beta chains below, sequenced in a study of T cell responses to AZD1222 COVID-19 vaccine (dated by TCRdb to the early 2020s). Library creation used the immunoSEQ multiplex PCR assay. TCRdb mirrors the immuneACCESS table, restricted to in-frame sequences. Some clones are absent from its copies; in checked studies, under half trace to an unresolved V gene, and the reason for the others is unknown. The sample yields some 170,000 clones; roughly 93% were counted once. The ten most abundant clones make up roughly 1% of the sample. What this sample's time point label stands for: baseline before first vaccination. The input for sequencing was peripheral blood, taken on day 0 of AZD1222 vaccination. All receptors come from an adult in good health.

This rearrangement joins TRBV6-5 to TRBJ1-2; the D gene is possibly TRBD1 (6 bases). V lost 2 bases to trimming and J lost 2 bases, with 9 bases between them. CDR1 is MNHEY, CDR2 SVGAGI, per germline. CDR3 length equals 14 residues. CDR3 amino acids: CASSYRDRNYGYTF. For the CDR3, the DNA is TGTGCCAGCAGTTACCGAGACAGGAACTATGGCTACACCTTC.

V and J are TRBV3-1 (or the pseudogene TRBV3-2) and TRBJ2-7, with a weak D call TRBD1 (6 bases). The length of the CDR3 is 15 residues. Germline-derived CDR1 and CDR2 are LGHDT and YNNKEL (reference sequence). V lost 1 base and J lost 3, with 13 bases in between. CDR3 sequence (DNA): TGTGCCAGCAGCCAAGCCGGGACACCCCACTACGAGCAGTACTTC. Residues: CASSQAGTPHYEQYF.

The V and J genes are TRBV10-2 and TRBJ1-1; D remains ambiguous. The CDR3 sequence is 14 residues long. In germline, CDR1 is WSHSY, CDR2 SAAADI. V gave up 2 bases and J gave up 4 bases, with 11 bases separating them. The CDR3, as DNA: TGCGCCAGCAGTGAGGGGGTTATAATCACTGAAGCTTTCTTT. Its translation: CASSEGVIITEAFF.

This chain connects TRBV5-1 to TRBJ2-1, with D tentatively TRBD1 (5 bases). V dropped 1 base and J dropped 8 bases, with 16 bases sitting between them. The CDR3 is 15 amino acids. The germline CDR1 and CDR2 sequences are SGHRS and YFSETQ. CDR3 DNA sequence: TGCGCCAGCAGCTTGATTGGGGCCGCAACGGATGAGCAGTTCTTC. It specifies CASSLIGAATDEQFF.